This T cell receptor beta chain was identified in a study of blood T cells in healthy people across ages. Germline loops: CDR1 MNHEY, CDR2 SMNVEV (reference sequence). The CDR3 runs 19 residues. Using a J-beta primer mix together with a sample-barcoded 5' primer, a second PCR was run for roughly 7 to 12 cycles. MiXCR was run by TCRdb on the 5' RACE reads, yielding one entry per CDR3 protein. The data hold a few hundred thousand distinct CDR3 sequences, with roughly a quarter observed a single time. Each donor had approximately 10 milliliters of peripheral blood drawn. Extraction of total RNA produced a minimum of 5.5 micrograms from each sample. This clonotype has only a few counts. Its target is unknown. Study-level points and caveats: Fewer expanded clones and more diversity marked long-lived versus aged donors.

The data were also submitted as part of a second study, on T cells of mothers and their children.

This sequence joins TRBV27 and TRBJ2-5; TRBD2 aligns across 14 bases. Matching the DNA end better, TRBJ2-1 makes the J call doubtful. Sequencing was carried out using blood. The source of this sequence is a boy younger than 10 in good health. CDR3 loop: CASSLHGLAGGEAYNEQFF. CDR3 DNA sequence: TGTGCCAGCAGTCTCCACGGACTAGCGGGAGGAGAAGCCTACAATGAGCAGTTCTTC.